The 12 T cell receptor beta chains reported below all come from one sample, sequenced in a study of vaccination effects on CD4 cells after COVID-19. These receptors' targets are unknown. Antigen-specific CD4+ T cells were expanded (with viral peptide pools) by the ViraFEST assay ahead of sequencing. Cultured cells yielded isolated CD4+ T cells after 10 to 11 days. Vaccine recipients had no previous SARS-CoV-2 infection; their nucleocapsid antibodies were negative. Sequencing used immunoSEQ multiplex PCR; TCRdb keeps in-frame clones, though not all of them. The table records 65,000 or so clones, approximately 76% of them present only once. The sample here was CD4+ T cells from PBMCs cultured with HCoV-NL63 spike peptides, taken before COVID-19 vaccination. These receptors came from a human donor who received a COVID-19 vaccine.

The CDR3: CASSQARTDTQYF. CDR3 DNA sequence: TGTGCCAGCAGCCAGGCCCGCACAGATACGCAGTATTTT. The chain uses TRBV3-1 (or the pseudogene TRBV3-2) and TRBJ2-3; D not resolved. V was pared by 3 bases and J by 1 base, with 5 bases between. The CDR3 has 13 amino acids. Germline CDR1 and CDR2: LGHDT and YNNKEL (reference sequence).

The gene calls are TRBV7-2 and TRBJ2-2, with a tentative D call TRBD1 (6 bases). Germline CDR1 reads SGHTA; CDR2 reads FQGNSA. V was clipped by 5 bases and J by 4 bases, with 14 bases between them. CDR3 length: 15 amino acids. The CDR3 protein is CASSLQGDGTGELFF. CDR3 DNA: TGTGCCAGCAGCCTACAGGGCGACGGCACCGGGGAGCTGTTTTTT.

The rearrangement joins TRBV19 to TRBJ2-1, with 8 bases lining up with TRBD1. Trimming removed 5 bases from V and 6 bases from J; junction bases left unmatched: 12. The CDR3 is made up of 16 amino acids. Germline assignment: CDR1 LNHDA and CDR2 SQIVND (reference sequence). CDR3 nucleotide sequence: TGTGCCAGTAGTCTCCTAGGCAGGGGGCGCGTCAATGAGCAGTTCTTC. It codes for CASSLLGRGRVNEQFF. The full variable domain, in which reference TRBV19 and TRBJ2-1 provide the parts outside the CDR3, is DGGITQSPKYLFRKEGQNVTLSCEQNLNHDAMYWYRQDPGQGLRLIYYSQIVNDFQKGDIAEGYSVSREKKESFPLTVTSAQKNPTAFYLCASSLLGRGRVNEQFFGPGTRLTVL.

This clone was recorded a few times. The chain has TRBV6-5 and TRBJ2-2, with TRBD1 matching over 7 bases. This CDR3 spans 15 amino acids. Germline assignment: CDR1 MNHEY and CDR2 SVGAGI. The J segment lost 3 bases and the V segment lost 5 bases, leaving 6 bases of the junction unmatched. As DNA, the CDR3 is TGTGCCAGCAGTACAGGACAGGTTGACACCGGGGAGCTGTTTTTT. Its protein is CASSTGQVDTGELFF.

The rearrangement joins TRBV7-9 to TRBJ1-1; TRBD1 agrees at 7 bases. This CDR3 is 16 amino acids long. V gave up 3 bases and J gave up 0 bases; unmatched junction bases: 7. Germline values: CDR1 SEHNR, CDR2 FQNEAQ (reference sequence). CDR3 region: CASSFVTGRMNTEAFF. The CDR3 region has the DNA TGTGCCAGCAGCTTTGTGACAGGGAGGATGAACACTGAAGCTTTCTTT.

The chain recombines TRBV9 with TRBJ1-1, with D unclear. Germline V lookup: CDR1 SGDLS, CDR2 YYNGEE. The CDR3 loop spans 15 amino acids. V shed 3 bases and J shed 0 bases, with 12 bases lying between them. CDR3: CASSAPGSLNTEAFF. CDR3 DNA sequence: TGTGCCAGCAGCGCCCCCGGCAGCCTGAACACTGAAGCTTTCTTT.

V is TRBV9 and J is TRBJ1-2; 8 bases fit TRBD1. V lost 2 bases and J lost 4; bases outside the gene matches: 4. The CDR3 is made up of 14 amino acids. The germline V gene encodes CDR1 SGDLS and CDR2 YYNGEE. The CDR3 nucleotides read TGTGCCAGCAGCGTTACGGGACAGGCCTATGGCTACACCTTC. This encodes CASSVTGQAYGYTF.

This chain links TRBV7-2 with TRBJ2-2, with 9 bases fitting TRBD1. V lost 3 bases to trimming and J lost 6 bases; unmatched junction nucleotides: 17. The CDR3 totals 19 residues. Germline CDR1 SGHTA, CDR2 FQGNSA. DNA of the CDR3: TGTGCCAGCAGCTTCATCCCCTCCCGACAGGGGGGTCAGGCCGGGGAGCTGTTTTTT. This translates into CASSFIPSRQGGQAGELFF.

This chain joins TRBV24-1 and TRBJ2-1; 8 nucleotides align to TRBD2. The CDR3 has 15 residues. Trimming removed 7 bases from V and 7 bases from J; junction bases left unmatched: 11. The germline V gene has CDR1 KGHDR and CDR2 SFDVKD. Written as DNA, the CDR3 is TGTGCCACCAGCCGGTCCGGGACTAGATCTAATGAGCAGTTCTTC. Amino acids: CATSRSGTRSNEQFF.

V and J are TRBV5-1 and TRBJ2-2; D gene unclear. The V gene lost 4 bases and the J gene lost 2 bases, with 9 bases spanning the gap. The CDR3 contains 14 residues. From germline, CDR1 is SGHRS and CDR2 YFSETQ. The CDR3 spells CASSVDTNTGELFF. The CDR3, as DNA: TGCGCCAGCAGCGTCGACACAAACACCGGGGAGCTGTTTTTT.

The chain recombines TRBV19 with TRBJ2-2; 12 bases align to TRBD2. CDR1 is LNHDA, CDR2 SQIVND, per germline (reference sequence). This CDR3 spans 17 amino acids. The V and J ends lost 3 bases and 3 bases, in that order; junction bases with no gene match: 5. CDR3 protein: CASSMRLAGGDTGELFF. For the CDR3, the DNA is TGTGCCAGTAGTATGCGGCTAGCGGGGGGGGACACCGGGGAGCTGTTTTTT.

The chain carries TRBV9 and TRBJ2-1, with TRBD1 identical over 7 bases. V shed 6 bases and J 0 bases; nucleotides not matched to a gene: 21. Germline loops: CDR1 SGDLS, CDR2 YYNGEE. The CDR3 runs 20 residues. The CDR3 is CASNNRPGTDLLSSYNEQFF. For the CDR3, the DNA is TGTGCCAGCAACAATAGACCCGGGACAGACTTACTATCCTCCTACAATGAGCAGTTCTTC.